This T cell receptor beta chain is from a study of blood T cells in healthy people across ages. On the study more broadly: T cells yielded about one barcoded beta molecule per two cells through template switching.

Next came a second PCR, run for about 7 to 12 cycles, which used a sample-barcoded 5' primer along with a J-beta primer mix. Every sample produced at least 2.5 million CDR3-containing paired-end reads. TCRdb analysed the 5' RACE reads with MiXCR anew, one entry per CDR3 protein. The table has roughly 1,500,000 distinct CDR3 sequences, 30% to 35% seen once. This clonotype was observed a few times. The antigen remains undetermined. Germline lookup yields CDR1 MNHNY and CDR2 SVGAGI (reference sequence). The junction had 6 bases not matched to a gene; V was cut back by 6 bases and J by 5 bases. The CDR3 has 14 amino acids. Study results and limitations: Estimated diversity across one million T cells was deemed an underestimate. Conclusively comparing naive with antigen-experienced cells was impossible with unsorted PBMCs.

The specimen was blood. The clonotype originates from a woman under 40 in good health. The V call is TRBV6-6, the J call TRBJ2-5; 10 positions agree with TRBD2. The CDR3 nucleotides read TGTGCCAGCAGAAGCGGGGGGGCTCGGGAGACCCAGTACTTC. Translation: CASRSGGARETQYF.